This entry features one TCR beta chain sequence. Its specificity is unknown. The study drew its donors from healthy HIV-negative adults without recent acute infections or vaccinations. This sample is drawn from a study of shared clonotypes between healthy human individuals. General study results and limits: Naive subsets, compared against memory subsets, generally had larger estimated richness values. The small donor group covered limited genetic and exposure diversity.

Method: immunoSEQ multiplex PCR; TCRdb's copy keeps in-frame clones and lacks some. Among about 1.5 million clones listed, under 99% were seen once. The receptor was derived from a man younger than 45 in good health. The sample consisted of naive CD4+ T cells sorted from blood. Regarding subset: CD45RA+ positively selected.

Written as DNA, the CDR3 is TGTGCCAGCAGTCGGGCACCTACAGGGTCGAACACTGAAGCTTTCTTT. Translating gives CASSRAPTGSNTEAFF. The V call is TRBV5-6, the J call TRBJ1-1; the D gene is possibly TRBD1 (6 bases). Germline V CDR1 and CDR2: SGHDT, YYEEEE. The CDR3 has 16 residues. The V end was cut by 5 bases, the J end by 1 base, with 18 bases between.